The 18 T cell receptor beta chains in this list originate from one sample, sequenced in a study of blood T cell repertoires in COVID-19. The table came from immunoSEQ multiplex PCR; TCRdb's copy has only in-frame clones and leaves some out. The sample holds around 64,000 clones, roughly 84% seen once. Material for sequencing was peripheral blood. These receptors were obtained from a woman aged 18 to 35 with acute or convalescent COVID-19.

This rearrangement joins TRBV6-5 to TRBJ2-1, with 7 positions matching TRBD1. The CDR3 loop spans 13 amino acids. Trimming cost V 6 bases and J 7 bases; bases outside gene matches: 6. In germline, CDR1 is MNHEY, CDR2 SVGAGI. The CDR3 nucleotides read TGTGCCAGCAGCGACAGGGATGCTAATGAGCAGTTCTTC. Amino acid sequence: CASSDRDANEQFF.

The chain employs TRBV3-1 (or the pseudogene TRBV3-2) and TRBJ1-1; 12 bases line up with TRBD1. Germline V gene lookup returns CDR1 LGHDT and CDR2 YNNKEL (reference sequence). The junction had 4 bases not matched to a gene; V was cut back by 4 bases and J by 7 bases. This CDR3 spans 14 amino acids. The CDR3 sequence: CASSRRDRGHEAFF. CDR3 DNA: TGTGCCAGCAGCCGAAGGGACAGGGGGCATGAAGCTTTCTTT.

This clone appeared a single time. The chain employs TRBV27 and TRBJ2-3, with 9 bases aligning to TRBD1. Germline CDR1 is MNHEY and CDR2 is SMNVEV (reference sequence). The CDR3 extends over 16 amino acids. The V gene end was trimmed by 6 bases and the J gene end by 0 bases; junction bases not matched to a gene: 7. CDR3 sequence reads: CASRAGTGSSTDTQYF. CDR3 bases: TGTGCCAGCAGAGCCGGGACAGGGAGCAGCACAGATACGCAGTATTTT.

The rearrangement joins TRBV5-1 to TRBJ2-7; 9 bases align to TRBD2. Germline CDR1 SGHRS, CDR2 YFSETQ. The CDR3 length is 15 residues. V lost 0 bases and J lost 4; bases outside the gene matches: 5. The CDR3 DNA reads as TGCGCCAGCAGCTTGGTTAGCGGGAGCATATACGAGCAGTACTTC. Protein product: CASSLVSGSIYEQYF.

The chain uses TRBV6-5 and TRBJ1-1; 10 nucleotides align to TRBD1. The V segment lost 6 bases and the J segment 3 bases; nucleotides outside the gene matches: 7. The CDR3 extends over 15 amino acids. From germline, CDR1 is MNHEY and CDR2 SVGAGI. The CDR3 nucleotides read TGTGCCAGCAGAACCAGGGACAGGGGCCACACTGAAGCTTTCTTT. Encoded protein: CASRTRDRGHTEAFF.

CDR3 sequence (DNA): TGTGCCAGCAGCAACATGAACACTGAAGCTTTCTTT. Amino acid sequence: CASSNMNTEAFF. This chain joins TRBV9 and TRBJ1-1; D remains ambiguous. Germline CDR1 SGDLS, CDR2 YYNGEE. V lost 4 bases and J lost 0, with 4 bases in between. CDR3 length equals 12 residues.

The chain links TRBV30 to TRBJ1-6, with 8 bases that match TRBD1. The CDR3 spans 14 residues. After removal of 3 bases from V and 7 bases from J, the junction contained 5 bases not matched to a gene. From germline, CDR1 is GTSNPN and CDR2 SVGIG (reference sequence). CDR3 amino acids: CAWSQGQDNSPLHF. The CDR3 DNA follows: TGTGCCTGGAGCCAGGGACAGGACAATTCACCCCTCCACTTT.

With regard to this clone: The junction does not match germline at one end; this may be a read error. The chain couples TRBV5-5 to TRBJ1-4; D is ambiguous. This CDR3 region has 14 residues. Germline CDR1 and CDR2: SGHKS and YYEKEE (reference sequence). The CDR3 here is CASSFEGTNKKLFF. CDR3 in DNA: TGTGCCAGCAGCTTTGAAGGAACTAATAAAAAACTGTTTTTT.

The chain is built from TRBV18 and TRBJ2-5, with TRBD2 matching 12 bases. Germline V lookup: CDR1 KGHSH, CDR2 LQKENI. The CDR3 has 18 residues. Losses at the gene ends were 3 bases for V and 3 bases for J; bases not matched to a gene: 11. In nucleotides, the CDR3 is TGTGCCAGCTCACCGGAGGCCCCCGCTAGCGGGAGGGAAGAGACCCAGTACTTC. It encodes CASSPEAPASGREETQYF. The full variable domain, rest sourced from reference TRBV18 and TRBJ2-5, is NAGVMQNPRHLVRRRGQEARLRCSPMKGHSHVYWYRQLPEEGLKFMVYLQKENIIDESGMPKERFSAEFPKEGPSILRIQQVVRGDSAAYFCASSPEAPASGREETQYFGPGTRLLVL.

The chain carries TRBV2 and TRBJ2-3; 7 bases are shared with TRBD2. This CDR3 is 17 amino acids long. Germline V gene sequence: CDR1 SNHLY, CDR2 FYNNEI. The trim removed 5 bases at V and 7 bases at J, leaving 18 bases unmatched. The CDR3 DNA is TGTGCCAGCAGTCCCCGAGCGGGACCCCTGACCCGTAATACGCAGTATTTT. Amino acids: CASSPRAGPLTRNTQYF.

The rearrangement links TRBV7-9 to TRBJ2-1, with D hard to call. The germline gives CDR1 SEHNR, CDR2 FQNEAQ (reference sequence). The CDR3 sequence is 12 residues long. V was pared by 5 bases and J by 9 bases, with 11 bases between. The CDR3 region has the DNA TGTGCCAGCAGCCTCGGAGTTGCTGAGCAGTTCTTC. Encoded protein: CASSLGVAEQFF.

V and J are TRBV2 and TRBJ2-6; D unclear. Germline CDR1 SNHLY, CDR2 FYNNEI. Deletions cut 5 bases from V and 0 bases from J, with 11 bases between. The CDR3 is made up of 16 amino acids. The CDR3 nucleotides read TGTGCCAGCAGTTTCGAGGCCCACTCTGGGGCCAACGTCCTGACTTTC. Translation gives CASSFEAHSGANVLTF.

The chain links TRBV2 to TRBJ1-2, with D perhaps matching TRBD1 (6 bases). V lost 6 bases to trimming and J lost 0 bases, with 26 bases between them. CDR3 length: 19 residues. Germline CDR1 and CDR2: SNHLY and FYNNEI. The CDR3 DNA is TGTGCCAGCAGAGACTCTTCTTGGGGGCTGCGACATTCTAACTATGGCTACACCTTC. Residues: CASRDSSWGLRHSNYGYTF.

This clone is a singleton in its sample. This chain links TRBV25-1 with TRBJ1-1; 12 nucleotides align to TRBD1. In germline, CDR1 is MGHDK, CDR2 SYGVNS. The CDR3 has 14 amino acids. Unmatched junction bases numbered 6, after V lost 8 bases and J lost 5 bases. The CDR3 DNA reads TGTGCCAGCCGAGGGACAGGGGGCGTAACTGAAGCTTTCTTT. Amino acid sequence: CASRGTGGVTEAFF.

J is TRBJ2-1 and V is TRBV18; TRBD2 matches 11 bases. V dropped 3 bases and J dropped 0; count of bases not matched to a gene: 10. The CDR3 is 19 residues long. Germline assignment: CDR1 KGHSH and CDR2 LQKENI. Here the CDR3 reads CASSPLAGGRSSSYNEQFF. CDR3 sequence (DNA): TGTGCCAGCTCACCCTTAGCGGGAGGGCGATCGAGCTCCTACAATGAGCAGTTCTTC.

The chain couples TRBV6-5 to TRBJ1-6, with 9 bases matching TRBD1. Germline assignment: CDR1 MNHEY and CDR2 SVGAGI. Germline trimming cut 4 bases from V and 7 bases from J; bases unmatched to any gene: 5. This CDR3 contains 15 residues. CDR3 sequence reads: CASSSRDRVNSPLHF. CDR3 coding DNA: TGTGCCAGCAGTTCCCGGGACAGGGTGAATTCACCCCTCCACTTT.

The chain carries TRBV18 and TRBJ2-1; 11 nucleotides line up with TRBD1. J was trimmed by 5 bases and V by 6 bases; bases with no gene match: 12. The CDR3 is 17 residues long. Looked up from germline, CDR1 is KGHSH and CDR2 is LQKENI. DNA of the CDR3: TGTGCCAGCTCTCTTACGACCGGGACAGGGGGGAACAATGAGCAGTTCTTC. Its protein is CASSLTTGTGGNNEQFF.

The table lists this clone with a few counts. This chain uses TRBV5-7 with TRBJ2-2; D is perhaps TRBD2 (6 bases). TRBV5-7 is placed among ORFs of uncertain function. The CDR3 spans 16 residues. The ends were cut back, 5 bases at V and 0 bases at J, with 14 bases in the middle. CDR3 DNA sequence: TGTGCCAGCAGGGATCGCCGGAGGGCGAACACCGGGGAGCTGTTTTTT. It is translated as CASRDRRRANTGELFF.